The text below deals with one TCR beta chain. Its antigen is currently unknown. TCRdb fed the 5' RACE reads into MiXCR, producing one record per CDR3 protein. The table records about 700,000 distinct CDR3 sequences, approximately 6.1% of them present only once. This record comes from a study of identical twins. The CDR3 length is 13 residues. Germline loops: CDR1 LGHNT, CDR2 FRNRAP. Trimming took 1 base from V and 4 from J, leaving 5 bases between them. Findings and limits, study-wide: Reduced insertions were recorded for abundant cord blood beta clonotypes, with no such pattern in memory repertoires. It was cross-sectional statistical analysis, not following the same donors, that the conclusions relied on.

The rearrangement joins TRBV12-5 to TRBJ1-5; no definite D call. The receptor was derived from a man aged 18 to 30 in good health. The source material was naive T cells sorted from blood. The CDR3 DNA sequence: TGTGCTAGTGGTTTGGAGACAAATCAGCCCCAGCATTTT. It yields the protein CASGLETNQPQHF.